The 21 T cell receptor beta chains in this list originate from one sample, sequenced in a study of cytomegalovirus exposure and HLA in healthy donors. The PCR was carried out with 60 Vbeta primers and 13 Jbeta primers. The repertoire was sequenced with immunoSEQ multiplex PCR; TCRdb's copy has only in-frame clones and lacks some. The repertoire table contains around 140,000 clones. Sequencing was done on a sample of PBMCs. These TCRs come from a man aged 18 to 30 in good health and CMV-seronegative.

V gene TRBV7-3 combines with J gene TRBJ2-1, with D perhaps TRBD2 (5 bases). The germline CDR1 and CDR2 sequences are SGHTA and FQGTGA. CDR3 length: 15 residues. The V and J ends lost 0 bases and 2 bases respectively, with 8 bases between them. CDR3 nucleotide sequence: TGTGCCAGCAGCTTAACGGAGGACCCCTACAATGAGCAGTTCTTC. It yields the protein CASSLTEDPYNEQFF. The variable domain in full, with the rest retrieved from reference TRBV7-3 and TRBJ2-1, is GAGVSQTPSNKVTEKGKYVELRCDPISGHTALYWYRQSLGQGPEFLIYFQGTGAADDSGLPNDRFFAVRPEGSVSTLKIQRTERGDSAVYLCASSLTEDPYNEQFFGPGTRLTVL.

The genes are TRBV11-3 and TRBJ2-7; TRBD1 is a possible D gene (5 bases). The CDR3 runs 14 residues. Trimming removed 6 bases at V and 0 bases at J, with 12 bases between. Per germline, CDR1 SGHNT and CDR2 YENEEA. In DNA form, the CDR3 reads TGTGCCAGCAGTCCCGACAGAGTCTCCTACGAGCAGTACTTC. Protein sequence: CASSPDRVSYEQYF.

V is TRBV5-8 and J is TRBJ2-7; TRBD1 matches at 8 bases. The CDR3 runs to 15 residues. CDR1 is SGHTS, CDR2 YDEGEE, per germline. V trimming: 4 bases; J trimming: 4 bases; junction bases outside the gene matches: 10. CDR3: CASSMMDRAEYEQYF. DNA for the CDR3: TGTGCCAGCAGCATGATGGACAGGGCCGAGTACGAGCAGTACTTC.

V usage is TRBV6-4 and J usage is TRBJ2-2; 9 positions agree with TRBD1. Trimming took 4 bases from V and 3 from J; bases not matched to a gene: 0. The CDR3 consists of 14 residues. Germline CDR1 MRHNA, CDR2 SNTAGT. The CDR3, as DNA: TGTGCCAGCAGTGGGACAGGGGACACCGGGGAGCTGTTTTTT. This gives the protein CASSGTGDTGELFF.

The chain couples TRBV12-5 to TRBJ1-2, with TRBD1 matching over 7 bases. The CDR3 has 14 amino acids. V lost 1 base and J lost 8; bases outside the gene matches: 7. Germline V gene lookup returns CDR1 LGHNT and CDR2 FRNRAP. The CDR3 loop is CASGLGRGVGGYTF. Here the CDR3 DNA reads TGTGCTAGTGGTTTGGGCAGGGGGGTAGGCGGCTACACCTTC.

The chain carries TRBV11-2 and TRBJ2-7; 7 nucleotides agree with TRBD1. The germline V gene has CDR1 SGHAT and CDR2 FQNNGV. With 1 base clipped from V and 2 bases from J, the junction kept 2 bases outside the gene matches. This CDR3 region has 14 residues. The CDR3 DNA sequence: TGTGCCAGCAGCTTAGGTCAGGGGGCCTACGAGCAGTACTTC. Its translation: CASSLGQGAYEQYF.

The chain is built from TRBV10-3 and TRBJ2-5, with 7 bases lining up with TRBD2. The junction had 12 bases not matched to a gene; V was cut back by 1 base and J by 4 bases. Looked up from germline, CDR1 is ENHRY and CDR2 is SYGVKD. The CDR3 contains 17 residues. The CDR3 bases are TGTGCCATCAGTGAGTTTGGCCAGCGGGGATATAGAGAGACCCAGTACTTC. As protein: CAISEFGQRGYRETQYF.

The CDR3 protein is CAIRQGDQPQHF. The CDR3 DNA follows: TGTGCCATAAGACAGGGGGATCAGCCCCAGCATTTT. J is TRBJ1-5 and V is TRBV10-3; 9 nucleotides line up with TRBD1. Losses at the gene ends were 9 bases for V and 5 bases for J; bases not matched to a gene: 2. Germline V gene lookup returns CDR1 ENHRY and CDR2 SYGVKD. The length of the CDR3 is 12 residues.

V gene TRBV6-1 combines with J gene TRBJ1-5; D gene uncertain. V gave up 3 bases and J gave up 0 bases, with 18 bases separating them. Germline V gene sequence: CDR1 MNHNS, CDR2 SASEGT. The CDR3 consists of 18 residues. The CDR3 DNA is TGTGCCAGCAGTGAGGGCCTCCTTTCCGCCTATAGCAATCAGCCCCAGCATTTT. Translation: CASSEGLLSAYSNQPQHF.

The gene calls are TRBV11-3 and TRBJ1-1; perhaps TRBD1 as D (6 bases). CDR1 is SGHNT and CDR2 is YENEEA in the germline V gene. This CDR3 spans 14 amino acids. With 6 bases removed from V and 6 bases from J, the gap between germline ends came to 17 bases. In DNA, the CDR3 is TGTGCCAGCAGGCCACAGGGTTTGGCGGCTGAAGCTTTCTTT. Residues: CASRPQGLAAEAFF.

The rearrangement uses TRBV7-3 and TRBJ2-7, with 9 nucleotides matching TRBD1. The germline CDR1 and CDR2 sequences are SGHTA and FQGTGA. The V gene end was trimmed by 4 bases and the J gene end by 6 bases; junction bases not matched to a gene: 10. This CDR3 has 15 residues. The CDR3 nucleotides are TGTGCCAGCAGCTCATCCGGGACAGGGATGGGCGAGCAGTACTTC. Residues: CASSSSGTGMGEQYF.

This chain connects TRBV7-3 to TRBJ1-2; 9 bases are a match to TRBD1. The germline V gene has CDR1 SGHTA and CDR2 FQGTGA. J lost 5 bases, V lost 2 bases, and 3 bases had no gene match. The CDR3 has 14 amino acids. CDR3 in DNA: TGTGCCAGCAGCTTAGCCGGGACAGGGTATGGCTACACCTTC. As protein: CASSLAGTGYGYTF.

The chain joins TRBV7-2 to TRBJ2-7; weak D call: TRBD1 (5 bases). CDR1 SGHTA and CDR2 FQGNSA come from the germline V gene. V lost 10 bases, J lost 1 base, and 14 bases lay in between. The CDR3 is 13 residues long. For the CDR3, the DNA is TGTGCCACGTTGGGCAGGGATTCCTACGAGCAGTACTTC. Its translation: CATLGRDSYEQYF.

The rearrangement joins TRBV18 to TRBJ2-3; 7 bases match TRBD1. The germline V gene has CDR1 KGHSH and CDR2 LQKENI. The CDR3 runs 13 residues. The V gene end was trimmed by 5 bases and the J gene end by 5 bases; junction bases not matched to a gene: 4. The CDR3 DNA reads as TGTGCCAGCTCAAAACAGGGGTTAGATACGCAGTATTTT. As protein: CASSKQGLDTQYF.

The CDR3 spells CASSQESSGAQPQHF. The CDR3 DNA follows: TGCGCCAGCAGCCAAGAGTCTTCAGGGGCGCAGCCCCAGCATTTT. The V and J genes are TRBV4-3 and TRBJ1-5; possibly TRBD1 for D (6 bases). CDR3 size: 15 residues. Germline V CDR1 and CDR2: LGHNA, YSLEER. Trimming shortened V by 0 bases and J by 7 bases, and 13 bases separated the two germline ends.

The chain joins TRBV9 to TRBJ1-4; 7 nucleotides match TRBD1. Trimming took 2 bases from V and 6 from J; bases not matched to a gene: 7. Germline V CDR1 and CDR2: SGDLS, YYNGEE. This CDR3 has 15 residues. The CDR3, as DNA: TGTGCCAGCAGCGTCAGACAGGGTCTAGATGAAAAACTGTTTTTT. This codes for CASSVRQGLDEKLFF.

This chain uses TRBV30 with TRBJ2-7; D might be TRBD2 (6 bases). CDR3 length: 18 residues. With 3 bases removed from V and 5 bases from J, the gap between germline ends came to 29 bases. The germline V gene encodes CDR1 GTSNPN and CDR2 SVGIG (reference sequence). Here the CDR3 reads CAWSPLRRGEGPRDEQYF. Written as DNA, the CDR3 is TGTGCCTGGAGCCCACTGAGGAGGGGAGAGGGCCCCCGGGACGAGCAGTACTTC.

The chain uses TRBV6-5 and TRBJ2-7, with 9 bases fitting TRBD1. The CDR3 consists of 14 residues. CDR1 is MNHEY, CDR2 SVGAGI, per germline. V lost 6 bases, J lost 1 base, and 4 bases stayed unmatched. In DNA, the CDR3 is TGTGCCAGCAGCCGCGGACAGGGGTCCTACGAGCAGTACTTC. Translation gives CASSRGQGSYEQYF.

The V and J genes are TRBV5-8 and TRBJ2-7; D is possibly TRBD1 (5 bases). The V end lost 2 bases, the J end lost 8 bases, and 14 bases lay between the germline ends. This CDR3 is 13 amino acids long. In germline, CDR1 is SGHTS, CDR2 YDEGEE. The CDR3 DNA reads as TGTGCCAGCAGCTTCCCAGGGTCCCCCAAGCAGTACTTC. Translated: CASSFPGSPKQYF.

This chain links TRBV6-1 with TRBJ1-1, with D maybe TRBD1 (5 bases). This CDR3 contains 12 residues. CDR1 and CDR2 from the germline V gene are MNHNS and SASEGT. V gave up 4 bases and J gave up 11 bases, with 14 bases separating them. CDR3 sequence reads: CASSGGYGGAFF. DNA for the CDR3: TGTGCCAGCAGTGGCGGATATGGGGGGGCTTTCTTT.

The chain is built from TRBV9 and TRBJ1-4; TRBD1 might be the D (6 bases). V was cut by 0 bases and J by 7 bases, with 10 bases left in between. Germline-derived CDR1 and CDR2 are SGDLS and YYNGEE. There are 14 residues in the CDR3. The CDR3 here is CASSVGQGFEKLFF. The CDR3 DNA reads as TGTGCCAGCAGCGTAGGGCAGGGGTTTGAAAAACTGTTTTTT.